A selection of T cell receptor beta chains follows, all from one sample in a study of PD-1 blockade in classical Hodgkin lymphoma. The protocol was immunoSEQ multiplex PCR, while the TCRdb copy is restricted to in-frame clones and leaves out a portion. The repertoire holds roughly 12,000 clones, with roughly 84% as singletons. The sequencing here drew on peripheral blood mononuclear cells (PBMCs), taken at baseline. The receptors were sampled from a human donor with classical Hodgkin lymphoma. Both conserved end residues are part of each CDR3. D genes are given only for firm matches. Clone size is given for some rows only: seen once, a few or many times, or a class if the clone is expanded.

CDR3aa: CASSRDTTDTQYF; CDR3nt: TGCGCCAGCAGCCGTGATACCACAGATACGCAGTATTTT; v_gene: TRBV5-1; abundance: .; d_gene: .; j_gene: TRBJ2-3
CDR3aa: CASRDRDRGPGGYTF; CDR3nt: TGCGCCAGCAGAGACCGGGACAGGGGGCCGGGCGGCTACACCTTC; v_gene: TRBV10-2; abundance: .; d_gene: TRBD1; j_gene: TRBJ1-2
CDR3aa: CASSPSPISYEQYF; CDR3nt: TGTGCCAGCTCACCTAGCCCAATCAGCTACGAGCAGTACTTC; v_gene: TRBV18; abundance: .; d_gene: .; j_gene: TRBJ2-7
CDR3aa: CASSLMSGQGYGYTF; CDR3nt: TGCGCCAGCAGCTTAATGTCTGGACAGGGGTATGGCTACACCTTC; v_gene: TRBV5-1; abundance: .; d_gene: TRBD1; j_gene: TRBJ1-2
CDR3aa: CASLRRLSYNEQFF; CDR3nt: TGTGCCAGTCTACGGCGACTCTCCTACAATGAGCAGTTCTTC; v_gene: TRBV2; abundance: .; d_gene: .; j_gene: TRBJ2-1
CDR3aa: CSAVDGNQPQHF; CDR3nt: TGCAGCGCTGTGGACGGGAATCAGCCCCAGCATTTT; v_gene: TRBV29-1; abundance: few; d_gene: .; j_gene: TRBJ1-5
CDR3aa: CASSLGLASETQYF; CDR3nt: TGTGCCAGCAGTTTGGGGCTAGCGTCAGAGACCCAGTACTTC; v_gene: TRBV28; abundance: .; d_gene: .; j_gene: TRBJ2-5
CDR3aa: CASSTHGEGKNIQYF; CDR3nt: TGTGCCAGTAGTACCCACGGGGAGGGTAAAAACATTCAGTACTTC; v_gene: TRBV19; abundance: .; d_gene: TRBD2; j_gene: TRBJ2-4
CDR3aa: CASSSTGNYGYTF; CDR3nt: TGTGCCAGCAGCTCTACAGGGAACTATGGCTACACCTTC; v_gene: TRBV7-3; abundance: few; d_gene: .; j_gene: TRBJ1-2
CDR3aa: CASSLGLGGGYEQYF; CDR3nt: TGTGCCAGCAGCTTGGGTTTGGGCGGCGGCTACGAGCAGTACTTC; v_gene: TRBV5-6; abundance: .; d_gene: .; j_gene: TRBJ2-7
CDR3aa: CASSLQGLGQPQHF; CDR3nt: TGCGCCAGCAGCTTACAGGGCCTAGGGCAGCCCCAGCATTTT; v_gene: TRBV5-1; abundance: .; d_gene: .; j_gene: TRBJ1-5
CDR3aa: CASTQAGVGSEQYF; CDR3nt: TGTGCCAGCACCCAAGCGGGAGTGGGATCCGAGCAGTACTTC; v_gene: TRBV6-6; abundance: .; d_gene: TRBD2; j_gene: TRBJ2-7
CDR3aa: CASSQGVSIYNSPLHF; CDR3nt: TGCGCCAGCAGCCAGGGGGTTAGTATCTATAATTCACCCCTCCACTTT; v_gene: TRBV4-3; abundance: .; d_gene: .; j_gene: TRBJ1-6
CDR3aa: CASSAPGTEDSGANVLTF; CDR3nt: TGTGCCAGCTCAGCCCCTGGGACGGAGGATTCTGGGGCCAACGTCCTGACTTTC; v_gene: TRBV18; abundance: .; d_gene: .; j_gene: TRBJ2-6